This note documents a single TCR beta chain sequence. The data derive from a study of T cell responses to AZD1222 COVID-19 vaccine. Method: immunoSEQ multiplex PCR; TCRdb's copy keeps in-frame clones and lacks some. The sample gives around 91,000 clones, roughly 92% of which show up once; 6.5% to 8.5% is in the top ten. This material consisted of peripheral blood, taken 28 days after the second AZD1222 dose. The receptor's source is an adult who received the AZD1222 COVID-19 vaccine.

For the CDR3, the DNA is TGCGCCAGCAGCCAAGATGGGAACAGATACAATGAGCAGTTCTTC. Residues: CASSQDGNRYNEQFF. The chain couples TRBV4-3 to TRBJ2-1, with D unclear. The germline CDR1 and CDR2 sequences are LGHNA and YSLEER. Deletions cut 0 bases from V and 4 bases from J, with 10 bases between. The CDR3 extends over 15 amino acids.